This TCR beta chain was obtained from a study of T-cell memory formation after mild COVID-19. MiXCR, applied by TCRdb to the 5' RACE reads, yields one record per CDR3 protein. The sample contains approximately 51,000 distinct CDR3 sequences, approximately 9% of which appear only once. Sequencing input: PBMCs or a T cell subset sorted from them (not recorded which). This receptor was identified in an adult woman who had mild COVID-19 (a few samples of this study predate the infection). Cell type and time point are not known.

The CDR3 region is CASSPRTDSRGGYTF. The CDR3 region has the DNA TGTGCCAGCAGTCCGAGGACAGACTCCCGAGGTGGCTACACCTTC. This chain connects TRBV6-5 to TRBJ1-2, with D possibly matching TRBD1 (6 bases). With 5 bases removed from V and 7 bases from J, the gap between germline ends came to 20 bases. This CDR3 has 15 residues. Germline loops: CDR1 MNHEY, CDR2 SVGAGI.